This T cell receptor beta chain was sequenced for a study of blood T cell repertoires in COVID-19. Study-wide context: Spain, Italy and the United States supplied samples that represented acute and convalescent COVID-19.

Repertoires were generated with immunoSEQ multiplex PCR, while TCRdb's copy carries only in-frame clones and drops some. The table shows over 25,000 clones, with roughly 90% occurring only once. V lost 4 bases, J lost 2 bases, and 6 bases stayed unmatched. The CDR3 runs to 17 residues. Germline lookup yields CDR1 SGHAT and CDR2 FQNNGV. The rearrangement joins TRBV11-2 to TRBJ2-3; 13 bases are shared with TRBD2. The clonotype comes from a man in his sixties with acute or convalescent COVID-19. Sequenced sample: peripheral blood. In DNA form, the CDR3 reads TGTGCCAGCAGCTCGGGACTAGCGGGGACGTTCACAGATACGCAGTATTTT. Its translation is CASSSGLAGTFTDTQYF.